These 8 T cell receptor beta chains originate from one sample sequenced in a study of Ad26.COV2.S vaccination and SARS-CoV-2 variants. TCRdb's copy holds only in-frame clones and misses some; the assay was immunoSEQ multiplex PCR. The sample lists hundreds of thousands of clones; roughly 90% were seen once. This sample's treatment: roughly 18 received Ad26.COV2.S at low or high dose, single or two shots; five or six received placebo; per-sample allocation not given. Sampling happened 63 days after the first vaccine or placebo injection. Specimen: peripheral blood, collected in a trial of Ad26.COV2.S vaccine versus placebo. These receptors originate from a person aged 18 to 65 who received the Ad26.COV2.S COVID-19 vaccine or a placebo.

This chain connects TRBV7-2 to TRBJ1-2; TRBD1 aligns across 11 bases. CDR1 SGHTA and CDR2 FQGNSA come from the germline V gene. CDR3 length: 16 residues. V trimming: 1 base; J trimming: 4 bases; junction bases outside the gene matches: 5. The CDR3 DNA reads TGTGCCAGCAGCTTAGGTGGACAGGGGGCCCTCTATGGCTACACCTTC. As protein: CASSLGGQGALYGYTF.

Only one count was recorded for this clone. The genes are TRBV5-5 and TRBJ2-7; TRBD2 agrees at 10 bases. The germline V gene has CDR1 SGHKS and CDR2 YYEKEE (reference sequence). V shed 6 bases, J shed 3 bases, and the junction held 6 bases outside the gene matches. The CDR3 length is 14 residues. The CDR3 sequence: CASTSSGGGYEQYF. The CDR3 DNA reads TGTGCCAGCACCTCTAGCGGGGGAGGCTACGAGCAGTACTTC. Variable domain in full (rest from reference TRBV5-5 and TRBJ2-7): DAGVTQSPTHLIKTRGQQVTLRCSPISGHKSVSWYQQVLGQGPQFIFQYYEKEERGRGNFPDRFSARQFPNYSSELNVNALLLGDSALYLCASTSSGGGYEQYFGPGTRLTVT.

As for this clone: The same CDR3 also results from other DNA sequences found in this sample. The J gene is TRBJ2-7, the V gene TRBV12-3 or TRBV12-4; D gene ambiguous. The ends were cut back, 3 bases at V and 0 bases at J, with 6 bases in the middle. The CDR3 loop spans 13 amino acids. The CDR3 is CASSFGYSYEQYF. The CDR3 DNA reads as TGTGCCAGCAGTTTCGGATACTCCTACGAGCAGTACTTC.

The chain employs TRBV27 and TRBJ2-1, with TRBD2 matching 16 bases. The CDR3 sequence is 16 residues long. V gave up 4 bases and J gave up 8 bases; unmatched junction bases: 5. Germline lookup yields CDR1 MNHEY and CDR2 SMNVEV (reference sequence). The CDR3 sequence is CASSSPGTSGGDEQFF. The CDR3 DNA is TGTGCCAGCAGTTCTCCTGGGACTAGCGGGGGGGATGAGCAGTTCTTC.

The chain is built from TRBV11-1 and TRBJ2-2; no clear D. Trimming removed 6 bases at V and 4 bases at J, with 6 bases between. Germline CDR1 reads SGHAT; CDR2 reads FQDESV (reference sequence). The CDR3 covers 12 residues. Written as DNA, the CDR3 is TGTGCCAGCAGTCCCTTCACCGGGGAGCTGTTTTTT. Amino acids: CASSPFTGELFF.

V gene TRBV6-5 combines with J gene TRBJ1-2; D possibly corresponds to TRBD1 (5 bases). The CDR3 is 16 amino acids. CDR1 and CDR2 (germline): MNHEY, SVGAGI. V lost 3 bases to trimming and J lost 2 bases, with 16 bases between them. In nucleotides, the CDR3 is TGTGCCAGCAGTTATTCCGGGACCCTCCTCAACTATGGCTACACCTTC. It specifies CASSYSGTLLNYGYTF.

This chain links TRBV5-1 with TRBJ2-2, with TRBD1 matching over 8 bases. Losses at the gene ends were 2 bases for V and 3 bases for J; bases not matched to a gene: 0. Germline V lookup: CDR1 SGHRS, CDR2 YFSETQ. The CDR3 totals 14 residues. The CDR3 loop is CASSLQGDTGELFF. As DNA, the CDR3 is TGCGCCAGCAGCTTACAGGGGGACACCGGGGAGCTGTTTTTT.

The gene calls are TRBV10-3 and TRBJ2-3; TRBD2 matches 15 bases. The V segment lost 9 bases and the J segment 8 bases; nucleotides outside the gene matches: 6. The length of the CDR3 is 14 residues. Germline values: CDR1 ENHRY, CDR2 SYGVKD. CDR3 sequence reads: CAITGTSGGTTQYF. CDR3 DNA sequence: TGTGCCATAACAGGGACTAGCGGGGGGACTACGCAGTATTTT.